This T cell receptor (beta chain) was documented in a study of cytomegalovirus exposure and HLA in healthy donors. With 60 Vbeta and 13 Jbeta primers, the PCR was carried out. Repertoires were generated with immunoSEQ multiplex PCR, while TCRdb's copy carries only in-frame clones and drops some. The sample carries about 100,000 clones, approximately 85% recorded once. The CDR3 is 14 amino acids. The rearrangement uses TRBV21-1 and TRBJ2-7; the table assigns TRBD2, which was not confirmed against the DNA. TRBV21-1 is labeled a pseudogene. The clonotype was recovered from a man aged 25-45 years in good health and CMV-seronegative. Sequencing was carried out using PBMCs. The DNA of the CDR3 is TGTGCCAGCAGCAAAAGCGGAAGCTCCTACGAGCAGTACTTC. As protein: CASSKSGSSYEQYF.